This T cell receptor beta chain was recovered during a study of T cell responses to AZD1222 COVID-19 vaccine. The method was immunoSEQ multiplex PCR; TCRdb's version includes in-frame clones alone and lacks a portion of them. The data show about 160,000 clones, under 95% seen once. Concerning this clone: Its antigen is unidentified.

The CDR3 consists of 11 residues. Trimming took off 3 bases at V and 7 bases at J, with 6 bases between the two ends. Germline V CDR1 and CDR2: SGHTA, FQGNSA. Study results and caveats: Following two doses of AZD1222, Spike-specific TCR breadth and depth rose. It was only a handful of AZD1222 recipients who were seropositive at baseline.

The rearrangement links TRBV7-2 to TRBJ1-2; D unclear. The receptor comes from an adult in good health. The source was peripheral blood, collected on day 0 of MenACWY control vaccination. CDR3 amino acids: CASSFAGGYTF. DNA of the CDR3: TGTGCCAGCAGCTTCGCGGGTGGCTACACCTTC.